This T cell receptor beta chain appears in the sequencing data of a study of beta chain features in type 1 diabetes. The V and J ends lost 1 base and 0 bases, in that order; junction bases with no gene match: 5. The germline V gene encodes CDR1 LGHNA and CDR2 YNFKEQ. There are 16 residues in the CDR3. The study, taken as a whole, reports: Comparison showed that naive, central memory and Treg TCRB repertoires appeared more similar among patients than among healthy donors.

This clone has only a few counts. Its antigen is undetermined. Approximately 110 mL of blood, on average, came from one heparinised draw per donor. Since all of the isolated RNA was reverse transcribed, expressed TCRB transcripts were what got sequenced. Here immunoSEQ multiplex PCR was the method, and the copy in TCRdb shows in-frame clones only, minus some. The table has fewer than 150,000 clones, 6.9% seen once; the top ten hold 1.4%. The sequence was obtained from a woman aged 25 to 45 in good health. The J gene is TRBJ1-1, the V gene TRBV4-2; TRBD1 aligns across 7 bases. Material: central memory CD4+ T cells from blood. As DNA, the CDR3 is TGTGCCAGCAGCCAAGGCCCCGACAGGGTGAACACTGAAGCTTTCTTT. This sequence encodes CASSQGPDRVNTEAFF.